This T cell receptor (beta chain) was profiled in a study of shared clonotypes between healthy human individuals. Generated by immunoSEQ multiplex PCR, the TCRdb table keeps only in-frame clones and is missing some. The sample has approximately 2.1 million clones; about 92% are singletons. Trimming pared 3 bases from V and 0 bases from J, leaving 6 bases between. Per germline, CDR1 LNHDA and CDR2 SQIVND (reference sequence). The CDR3 runs 14 residues. The chain couples TRBV19 to TRBJ1-3; no definite D call. The sequenced sample consisted of naive CD4+ T cells from PBMCs. Subset noted: CD45RA+ positively selected. This TCR derives from a man younger than 30 in good health. Some clones in this sample may be carry-over from other donors' samples. CDR3: CASSIRSSGNTIYF. DNA for the CDR3: TGTGCCAGTAGTATCAGATCCTCTGGAAACACCATATATTTT.